The 27 T cell receptor beta chains given below trace back to one sample, sequenced in a study of blood T cells in healthy people across ages. Sample-barcoded 5' priming and a J-beta primer mix drove a second PCR of about 7 to 12 cycles. TCRdb called the 5' RACE reads again in MiXCR, with one record for every CDR3 protein. The sample includes about 400,000 distinct CDR3 sequences, 50% to 60% of them seen just once. The sample consisted of blood. The receptors originated from a man in his 60s in good health.

This chain connects TRBV20-1 to TRBJ2-7, with 10 bases identical to TRBD2. Looked up from germline, CDR1 is DFQATT and CDR2 is SNEGSKA (reference sequence). This CDR3 contains 14 residues. V was clipped by 8 bases and J by 6 bases; unmatched bases: 13. The CDR3 here is CSPTISGRSSEQYF. CDR3 DNA: TGCAGTCCTACCATTAGCGGGAGGTCTAGCGAGCAGTACTTC.

This clonotype showed up just a few times. J is TRBJ2-1 and V is TRBV21-1. TRBV21-1 is a pseudogene. This CDR3 has 15 amino acids. CDR3 sequence reads: CASSKAGQPYNEQFF. As DNA, the CDR3 is TGTGCCAGCAGCAAAGCCGGACAGCCCTACAATGAGCAGTTCTTC.

The chain has TRBV6-2 or TRBV6-3 and TRBJ2-5, with 7 bases aligning to TRBD1. CDR1 MNHEY and CDR2 SVGEGT come from the germline V gene. The CDR3 loop spans 17 amino acids. V dropped 4 bases and J dropped 1; count of bases not matched to a gene: 12. CDR3 residues: CASSSGGGQTSQETQYF. The CDR3 nucleotides read TGTGCCAGCAGTTCGGGTGGGGGACAGACCTCCCAAGAGACCCAGTACTTC.

This rearrangement joins TRBV9 to TRBJ2-1; 13 bases agree with TRBD2. V lost 3 bases to trimming and J lost 5 bases; unmatched junction nucleotides: 5. The germline V gene encodes CDR1 SGDLS and CDR2 YYNGEE. This CDR3 is built from 16 residues. CDR3 DNA: TGTGCCAGCAGCGAACGACTAGCGGGAGGCGACAATGAGCAGTTCTTC. This gives the protein CASSERLAGGDNEQFF.

Here the CDR3 reads CASGTFPSGANVLTF. CDR3 nucleotide sequence: TGTGCCAGCGGGACTTTCCCCTCTGGGGCCAACGTCCTGACTTTC. This chain uses TRBV12-3 or TRBV12-4 with TRBJ2-6, with D maybe TRBD2 (6 bases). V lost 8 bases and J 0 bases, leaving 11 bases between the germline ends. The CDR3 is 15 amino acids.

This clonotype was seen at least ten times. The V and J genes are TRBV5-6 and TRBJ2-1; TRBD1 aligns across 9 bases. The CDR3 is made up of 16 amino acids. V lost 2 bases and J lost 7; bases outside the gene matches: 10. Germline V gives CDR1 SGHDT, CDR2 YYEEEE. CDR3 DNA: TGTGCCAGCAGCTTCCCCGGGACAGGGTCACCAAATGAGCAGTTCTTC. It translates to CASSFPGTGSPNEQFF.

This clonotype has only a few counts. A read error may account for a junction end that differs from germline. J is TRBJ2-5 and V is TRBV4-3, with D possibly being TRBD1 (6 bases). The CDR3 loop spans 15 amino acids. CDR1 and CDR2 from the germline V gene are LGHNA and YSLEER. The DNA of the CDR3 is TGCGCCAGCAGCCAAGACTCCCGACAGGCTAAGACTCAGTACTTC. Its translation is CASSQDSRQAKTQYF.

This chain links TRBV24-1 with TRBJ2-6, with a possible D match to TRBD1 (6 bases). Per the germline V gene, CDR1 is KGHDR and CDR2 is SFDVKD. V was clipped by 3 bases and J by 0 bases, with 8 bases between them. The CDR3 sequence is 16 residues long. In DNA, the CDR3 is TGTGCCACCAGTGATCCAGGGGCCTCTGGGGCCAACGTCCTGACTTTC. As protein: CATSDPGASGANVLTF.

The chain combines TRBV7-2 with TRBJ2-7; 7 bases fit TRBD2. The trim removed 1 base at V and 7 bases at J, leaving 7 bases unmatched. The CDR3 covers 14 residues. Germline V gene lookup returns CDR1 SGHTA and CDR2 FQGNSA. CDR3 DNA: TGTGCCAGCAGCTTAGTGCGGGGGTCGGGGGAGCAGTACTTC. It yields the protein CASSLVRGSGEQYF.

The chain uses TRBV28 and TRBJ1-1; possible D gene TRBD1, 5 bases. V was trimmed by 6 bases and J by 5 bases, leaving 16 bases between them. The V gene's germline CDR1 is MDHEN and CDR2 SYDVKM. The CDR3 length is 14 residues. CDR3 region: CASSPSGPNTEAFF. Here the CDR3 DNA reads TGTGCCAGCAGCCCTTCGGGACCTAATACTGAAGCTTTCTTT.

The chain links TRBV6-6 to TRBJ1-1; D gene ambiguous. Deletions cut 0 bases from V and 0 bases from J, with 14 bases between. CDR3 length: 17 residues. Germline V CDR1 and CDR2: MNHNY, SVGAGI (reference sequence). CDR3 nucleotide sequence: TGTGCCAGCAGTTACTCGGCCCCCGGGCAGATGAACACTGAAGCTTTCTTT. It is translated as CASSYSAPGQMNTEAFF.

The gene calls are TRBV19 and TRBJ2-1; TRBD1 matches at 7 bases. The V gene's germline CDR1 is LNHDA and CDR2 SQIVND (reference sequence). The length of the CDR3 is 14 residues. Germline trimming cut 8 bases from V and 2 bases from J; bases unmatched to any gene: 6. The CDR3 nucleotides are TGTGCCAGTGCCGGGACAGCGCCCTACAATGAGCAGTTCTTC. This codes for CASAGTAPYNEQFF.

This clonotype was picked up many times. The V and J genes are TRBV20-1 and TRBJ1-5, with 8 nucleotides matching TRBD1. J was trimmed by 6 bases and V by 7 bases; bases with no gene match: 11. This CDR3 spans 14 amino acids. CDR1 and CDR2 (germline): DFQATT, SNEGSKA (reference sequence). CDR3 region: CSGRTGNGVQPQHF. Written as DNA, the CDR3 is TGCAGTGGGAGGACAGGGAATGGGGTTCAGCCCCAGCATTTT.

V and J are TRBV24-1 and TRBJ2-3; 7 bases are a match to TRBD2. Germline V gives CDR1 KGHDR, CDR2 SFDVKD. Trimming removed 4 bases from V and 4 bases from J; junction bases left unmatched: 10. The CDR3 totals 16 residues. The CDR3 is CATSDLGRGEADTQYF. CDR3 DNA sequence: TGTGCCACCAGTGACTTGGGCCGGGGGGAGGCAGATACGCAGTATTTT.

The chain employs TRBV11-1 and TRBJ2-4; D is perhaps TRBD2 (5 bases). The DNA end is more similar to TRBJ2-5, so the J call may be wrong. The CDR3 has 13 residues. CDR1 and CDR2 from the germline V gene are SGHAT and FQDESV (reference sequence). The CDR3, as DNA: TGTGCCAGCAGCGCGGGCTTTCAAGAGACCCAGTACTTC. It translates to CASSAGFQETQYF.

This chain connects TRBV24-1 to TRBJ2-4; D is perhaps TRBD1 or TRBD2 (6 bases each). The DNA end favors TRBJ2-7, so the J call may be wrong. The CDR3 is 14 residues long. Germline V gives CDR1 KGHDR, CDR2 SFDVKD. The CDR3 DNA follows: TGTGCCACCAGTGCCCAGACCGGGGGCCACGAGCAGTACTTC. Translating gives CATSAQTGGHEQYF.

The rearrangement links TRBV9 to TRBJ2-7, with D perhaps matching TRBD1 or TRBD2 (5 bases each). Germline V gene lookup returns CDR1 SGDLS and CDR2 YYNGEE. The CDR3 is made up of 15 amino acids. With 0 bases removed from V and 0 bases from J, the gap between germline ends came to 10 bases. The CDR3 loop is CASSVAPGSSYEQYF. The CDR3, as DNA: TGTGCCAGCAGCGTAGCTCCAGGGAGCTCCTACGAGCAGTACTTC.

This chain joins TRBV7-9 and TRBJ1-5; D unresolved. With 5 bases removed from V and 5 bases from J, the gap between germline ends came to 7 bases. The CDR3 consists of 12 residues. Germline assignment: CDR1 SEHNR and CDR2 FQNEAQ (reference sequence). In nucleotides, the CDR3 is TGTGCCAGCAGCAACAAGGATCAGCCCCAGCATTTT. Protein: CASSNKDQPQHF.

Turning to this clonotype: One base away lies a much larger clone, so this may be a sequencing read error. The chain joins TRBV4-3 to TRBJ2-7; TRBD1 matches 7 bases. CDR3 size: 15 residues. V was clipped by 0 bases and J by 3 bases; unmatched bases: 5. CDR1 and CDR2 from the germline V gene are LGHNA and YSLEER. The chain's CDR3 is CASSQDEGAGYEQYF. CDR3 nucleotide sequence: TGCGCCAGCAGCCAAGATGAGGGGGCGGGCTACGAGCAGTACTTC.

This clonotype was seen a handful of times. This CDR3 is CASSLYRTGAASYEQYF. The CDR3 DNA reads as TGTGCCAGCAGTTTATATAGGACAGGGGCGGCTTCCTACGAGCAGTACTTC. The V call is TRBV28, the J call TRBJ2-7, with TRBD1 identical over 9 bases. The CDR3 extends over 17 amino acids. Unmatched junction bases numbered 8, after V lost 1 base and J lost 1 base. Germline CDR1 and CDR2: MDHEN and SYDVKM.

The rearrangement links TRBV4-1 to TRBJ2-3, with D uncertain. Per germline, CDR1 MGHRA and CDR2 YSYEKL. The CDR3 totals 14 residues. The V end lost 0 bases, the J end lost 0 bases, and 4 bases lay between the germline ends. This chain's CDR3 is CASSQDLSTDTQYF. The CDR3 DNA follows: TGCGCCAGCAGCCAAGATTTGAGCACAGATACGCAGTATTTT.

In this sample, this clonotype turned up once. This chain uses TRBV19 with TRBJ2-1; 8 bases line up with TRBD1. The CDR3 covers 16 residues. Losses at the gene ends were 4 bases for V and 5 bases for J; bases not matched to a gene: 10. CDR1 and CDR2 from the germline V gene are LNHDA and SQIVND (reference sequence). In DNA form, the CDR3 reads TGTGCCAGTAGTACGGGGACCGGGACAGGTCACAATGAGCAGTTCTTC. Protein product: CASSTGTGTGHNEQFF.

In its sample, this clonotype was seen many times. This chain joins TRBV11-3 and TRBJ2-5; TRBD1 aligns across 10 bases. The V gene's germline CDR1 is SGHNT and CDR2 YENEEA. V lost 4 bases, J lost 11 bases, and 16 bases stayed unmatched. The CDR3 has 16 residues. The CDR3 region has the DNA TGTGCCAGCAGCTCCCCTCCGGGACAGGGGACGGGAGAGCAGTACTTC. Protein sequence: CASSSPPGQGTGEQYF.

The sample holds one count of this clonotype. The chain carries TRBV20-1 and TRBJ2-1; 10 bases fit TRBD1. The CDR3 sequence is 15 residues long. Per the germline V gene, CDR1 is DFQATT and CDR2 is SNEGSKA (reference sequence). Trimming cost V 3 bases and J 1 base; bases outside gene matches: 3. This CDR3 is CSARSDRGSYNEQFF. The CDR3 DNA reads TGCAGTGCTAGGTCGGACAGGGGGTCCTACAATGAGCAGTTCTTC.

This clonotype occurred a few times. The J gene is TRBJ2-5, the V gene TRBV20-1; a possible D gene is TRBD2 (7 bases). CDR1 DFQATT and CDR2 SNEGSKA come from the germline V gene (reference sequence). V was pared by 4 bases and J by 1 base, with 16 bases between. The CDR3 contains 15 residues. CDR3 region: CSATLGGAPQETQYF. CDR3 DNA: TGCAGTGCTACCCTTGGGGGGGCCCCCCAAGAGACCCAGTACTTC.

The chain employs TRBV5-6 and TRBJ2-7; 9 bases align to TRBD2. This CDR3 is 14 amino acids long. Germline trimming cut 9 bases from V and 5 bases from J; bases unmatched to any gene: 12. The germline V gene has CDR1 SGHDT and CDR2 YYEEEE. CDR3 amino acids: CATTTPSGTNEQYF. The CDR3 DNA follows: TGTGCCACTACGACCCCTAGCGGGACGAACGAGCAGTACTTC.

There are many counts of this clonotype. This rearrangement joins TRBV5-1 to TRBJ2-5; the D is unclear. V lost 6 bases, J lost 5 bases, and 8 bases lay in between. CDR3 length: 11 residues. In germline, CDR1 is SGHRS, CDR2 YFSETQ. The CDR3: CASTLMETQYF. CDR3 nucleotides: TGCGCCAGCACCTTAATGGAGACCCAGTACTTC.